The 5 T cell receptor beta chains below come from one sample, sequenced in a study of T cells in Graves' hyperthyroidism and ophthalmopathy. Researchers amplified the TCR beta CDR3 regions from RNA transcripts. During a first-round RT-PCR of the TCR CDR3, the HTBI primer set was used. TCRdb reprocessed the multiplex PCR reads with MiXCR, giving one entry per CDR3 protein. The profile shows 160,000 or so distinct CDR3 sequences, approximately 9% of them singletons. The specimen sequenced was blood. The receptors derive from a woman in her late teens or twenties with Graves' hyperthyroidism that later progressed to Graves' ophthalmopathy.

This clonotype was picked up many times. The J gene is TRBJ2-7, the V gene TRBV25-1; D may be TRBD2 (6 bases). The germline CDR1 and CDR2 sequences are MGHDK and SYGVNS. The CDR3 is 15 residues long. The V and J ends lost 3 bases and 7 bases respectively, with 19 bases between them. The CDR3 DNA reads TGTGCCAGCAGTGATTTGGCTAGCGACCTCGGGGAGCAGTACTTC. Amino acid sequence: CASSDLASDLGEQYF.

This clonotype appeared many times. The chain carries TRBV3-1 and TRBJ2-7, with 13 bases fitting TRBD2. With 6 bases clipped from V and 4 bases from J, the junction kept 6 bases outside the gene matches. Germline V gives CDR1 LGHDT, CDR2 YNNKEL (reference sequence). This CDR3 spans 15 amino acids. The CDR3 region has the DNA TGTGCCAGCAGTCGAGGGACTAGCGGGAAGTACGAGCAGTACTTC. Its translation: CASSRGTSGKYEQYF.

At least ten counts were recorded for this clonotype. The J gene is TRBJ1-5, the V gene TRBV7-2; 7 positions agree with TRBD1. The CDR3 has 16 amino acids. V was clipped by 1 base and J by 3 bases; unmatched bases: 6. Germline-derived CDR1 and CDR2 are SGHTA and FQGNSA. Here the CDR3 reads CASSLGTDRVNQPQHF. The CDR3 DNA follows: TGTGCCAGCAGCTTAGGGACAGACAGGGTCAATCAGCCCCAGCATTTT. Using reference TRBV7-2 and TRBJ1-5 for the parts outside the CDR3, the full variable domain is GAGVSQSPSNKVTEKGKDVELRCDPISGHTALYWYRQSLGQGLEFLIYFQGNSAPDKSGLPSDRFSAERTGGSVSTLTIQRTQQEDSAVYLCASSLGTDRVNQPQHFGDGTRLSIL.

The chain couples TRBV4-2 to TRBJ2-3, with TRBD2 as a possible D gene (6 bases). Germline V CDR1 and CDR2: LGHNA, YNFKEQ. The CDR3 has 15 amino acids. The V end lost 1 base, the J end lost 0 bases, and 8 bases lay between the germline ends. The CDR3 protein is CASSQVAGSTDTQYF. Here the CDR3 DNA reads TGTGCCAGCAGCCAAGTGGCGGGGAGCACAGATACGCAGTATTTT.

This chain links TRBV5-6 with TRBJ2-3; D not certain. Germline lookup yields CDR1 SGHDT and CDR2 YYEEEE. Trimming cost V 1 base and J 0 bases, with 9 bases left between them. CDR3 length: 15 amino acids. This chain's CDR3 is CASSLRHPSTDTQYF. CDR3 nucleotide sequence: TGTGCCAGCAGCTTGAGGCACCCTAGCACAGATACGCAGTATTTT.